Listed below are T cell receptor beta chains from one sample, sequenced in a study of spatial heterogeneity in lung cancer. TCRdb fed the 5' RACE reads into MiXCR, producing one record per CDR3 protein. There are about 36,000 distinct CDR3 sequences in the sample; around 5.2% occur only once, and 25% to 30% lies in the top ten. Source: PBMCs, taken at surgery. These receptors originate from a female donor with early-stage non-small cell lung cancer. Both conserved end residues are part of each CDR3. D genes are given only for firm matches. The size entry is marked missing in some rows and otherwise reads once, few, many or a size class.

d_call j_call clone_size v_call cdr3_aa cdr3_nt
TRBD2 TRBJ2-1 many TRBV4-3 CASSQVGTSVYNEQFF TGCGCCAGCAGCCAAGTAGGGACTAGCGTATACAATGAGCAGTTCTTC
- TRBJ1-2 - TRBV4-3 CASSQGGPPRPDGYTF TGCGCCAGCAGCCAAGGAGGACCTCCCCGACCGGATGGCTACACCTTC
- TRBJ2-2 many TRBV2 CASSRDFTGELFF TGTGCCAGCAGTCGGGATTTCACCGGGGAGCTGTTTTTT
- TRBJ1-1 many TRBV12-3/TRBV12-4 CASSLLGSGTEAFF TGTGCCAGCAGTTTACTCGGCTCGGGGACTGAAGCTTTCTTT
TRBD1 TRBJ2-2 - TRBV7-6 CASSTVAGTGSTGELFF TGTGCCAGCAGCACAGTTGCCGGGACAGGGAGCACCGGGGAGCTGTTTTTT
- TRBJ2-3 medium-sized TRBV6-4 CASRHRDTSTDTQYF TGTGCCAGCAGGCACCGGGACACTAGCACAGATACGCAGTATTTT
- TRBJ2-3 many TRBV5-1 CASSLRSERSYSDTQYF TGCGCCAGCAGCTTGAGATCCGAGCGGTCCTACTCAGATACGCAGTATTTT
TRBD1 TRBJ1-5 medium-sized TRBV7-9 CASSSDRSNQPQHF TGTGCCAGCAGCTCGGACAGGAGCAATCAGCCCCAGCATTTT
TRBD1 TRBJ1-1 - TRBV7-9 CASSERQGGPEAFF TGTGCCAGCAGCGAGAGACAGGGAGGCCCTGAAGCTTTCTTT
- TRBJ2-1 many TRBV2 CASLKTMSYNEQFF TGTGCCAGTCTGAAGACAATGTCCTACAATGAGCAGTTCTTC
TRBD1 TRBJ2-7 - TRBV5-5 CASSWGTGQGYEQYF TGTGCCAGCAGCTGGGGGACAGGTCAAGGCTACGAGCAGTACTTC
TRBD1 TRBJ2-7 many TRBV5-1 CASSLEGANEQYF TGCGCCAGCAGCTTAGAGGGGGCGAACGAGCAGTACTTC
- TRBJ1-6 many TRBV20-1 CSARPFSYNSPLHF TGCAGTGCTAGACCGTTCTCCTATAATTCACCCCTCCACTTT
- TRBJ2-1 many TRBV4-3 CASSHARGRESGEQFF TGCGCCAGCAGCCACGCGAGAGGCAGGGAATCGGGCGAGCAGTTCTTC
TRBD2 TRBJ2-7 - TRBV9 CASSHSGRAYEQYF TGTGCCAGCAGCCACAGCGGGAGGGCCTACGAGCAGTACTTC
- TRBJ2-6 many TRBV4-3 CASSQGEAGANVLTF TGCGCCAGCAGCCAAGGGGAGGCTGGGGCCAACGTCCTGACTTTC
TRBD1 TRBJ1-4 many TRBV7-9 CASSPGQGNEKLFF TGTGCCAGCAGCCCCGGACAGGGGAACGAAAAACTGTTTTTT
TRBD2 TRBJ2-5 few TRBV7-2 CASSRLAGSLIETQYF TGTGCCAGCAGCAGACTAGCGGGGTCCCTCATAGAGACCCAGTACTTC
TRBD1 TRBJ2-2 many TRBV7-6 CASSLGQGNTGELFF TGTGCCAGCAGCTTAGGACAGGGGAACACCGGGGAGCTGTTTTTT
TRBD1 TRBJ1-1 many TRBV10-3 CAISVGGGNTEAFF TGTGCCATCAGTGTAGGGGGCGGGAACACTGAAGCTTTCTTT
TRBD1 TRBJ1-2 - TRBV19 CASSIDRGQGDGYTF TGTGCCAGTAGTATAGATCGGGGACAGGGAGATGGCTACACCTTC
- TRBJ2-4 - TRBV2 CASRRGGLGAKNIQYF TGTGCCAGCAGAAGGGGGGGTTTAGGGGCCAAAAACATTCAGTACTTC
TRBD2 TRBJ2-5 many TRBV11-1 CASSMPGLGVETQYF TGTGCCAGCAGCATGCCGGGACTAGGAGTAGAGACCCAGTACTTC
- TRBJ1-2 many TRBV20-1 CSVPLDFGGGYTF TGCAGTGTCCCGCTTGATTTCGGAGGAGGCTACACCTTC
TRBD2 TRBJ2-3 many TRBV27 CASSLLGGEGDSQYF TGTGCCAGCAGTTTACTGGGGGGGGAGGGAGATTCGCAGTATTTT
- TRBJ2-2 many TRBV6-1 CASSEGGRWELFF TGTGCCAGCAGTGAAGGTGGAAGATGGGAGCTGTTTTTT
- TRBJ2-3 many TRBV6-2/TRBV6-3 CASMGRGEGTDTQYF TGTGCCAGCATGGGGCGGGGAGAGGGCACAGATACGCAGTATTTT
TRBD2 TRBJ2-4 many TRBV7-9 CASSLEGLGRIQYF TGTGCCAGCAGCTTGGAAGGACTAGGGAGGATTCAGTACTTC
- TRBJ2-5 many TRBV5-1 CASSLGGLRETQYF TGCGCCAGCAGCTTGGGCGGTCTGAGGGAGACCCAGTACTTC
- TRBJ1-5 many TRBV5-5 CASRLAGAGNQPQHF TGTGCCAGCAGGCTTGCGGGGGCAGGCAATCAGCCCCAGCATTTT
- TRBJ2-7 many TRBV4-1 CASSQGGQRVGQYF TGCGCCAGCAGCCAAGGTGGGCAAAGGGTGGGGCAGTACTTC
TRBD2 TRBJ2-5 many TRBV6-6 CASSYSTGLAGGETQYF TGTGCCAGCAGTTACTCGACTGGACTAGCGGGAGGGGAGACCCAGTACTTC
- TRBJ2-1 - TRBV29-1 CSVGNGMVEQFF TGCAGCGTTGGGAATGGGATGGTTGAGCAGTTCTTC
- TRBJ2-7 - TRBV30 CAWTSGRFRSYEQYF TGTGCCTGGACTTCGGGGAGGTTCCGCTCCTACGAGCAGTACTTC
- TRBJ2-3 many TRBV2 CASTSQLSTDTQYF TGTGCCAGCACCTCCCAGCTAAGCACAGATACGCAGTATTTT
- TRBJ2-2 many TRBV5-1 CASSLGVSGELFF TGCGCCAGCAGCTTGGGTGTCAGCGGGGAGCTGTTTTTT
TRBD1 TRBJ1-2 many TRBV28 CASSSTGAPLYGYTF TGTGCCAGCAGTTCGACAGGGGCCCCCCTCTATGGCTACACCTTC
- TRBJ2-3 many TRBV20-1 CSSFLEGNTQYF TGCAGTTCCTTTCTAGAGGGAAATACGCAGTATTTT
TRBD2 TRBJ2-1 many TRBV20-1 CSARVQLAGVFGNNEQFF TGCAGTGCTAGAGTGCAACTAGCGGGAGTCTTTGGGAACAATGAGCAGTTCTTC
TRBD1 TRBJ2-3 many TRBV27 CASSIQGFTDTQYF TGTGCCAGCAGCATACAGGGGTTCACAGATACGCAGTATTTT
- TRBJ2-2 many TRBV7-8 CASSRLANTGELFF TGTGCCAGCAGCCGGCTAGCGAACACCGGGGAGCTGTTTTTT
- TRBJ2-6 many TRBV11-2 CASSFDSGANVLTF TGTGCCAGCAGCTTCGACTCTGGGGCCAACGTCCTGACTTTC
TRBD1 TRBJ1-1 many TRBV20-1 CSARDRRGHTEAFF TGCAGTGCTAGAGATCGGAGGGGGCACACTGAAGCTTTCTTT
- TRBJ1-1 many TRBV28 CASSLPIRGTEAFF TGTGCCAGCAGTTTACCGATCCGAGGGACTGAAGCTTTCTTT
TRBD2 TRBJ2-5 many TRBV10-3 CAISQLTSGFETQYF TGTGCCATCAGTCAACTGACTAGCGGGTTCGAGACCCAGTACTTC
TRBD1 TRBJ2-1 many TRBV2 CASSEGSGQAYNEQFF TGTGCCAGCAGTGAAGGGTCAGGACAGGCCTACAATGAGCAGTTCTTC
- TRBJ1-4 many TRBV29-1 CSGRNNEKLFF TGCAGCGGGAGGAATAATGAAAAACTGTTTTTT
- TRBJ1-5 many TRBV4-1 CASSDLGRNQPQHF TGCGCCAGCAGTGATCTCGGGCGCAATCAGCCCCAGCATTTT
- TRBJ1-1 - TRBV4-2 CASSQDPARGGEAFF TGTGCCAGCAGCCAAGATCCGGCCAGGGGAGGTGAAGCTTTCTTT
- TRBJ2-1 many TRBV29-1 CSVEGSLAPFF TGCAGCGTTGAAGGATCCCTAGCCCCGTTCTTC
- TRBJ2-1 many TRBV23-1 CASNCVGDEQFF TGCGCCAGCAACTGTGTGGGCGATGAGCAGTTCTTC
- TRBJ2-1 many TRBV5-6 CASSLEEVRLEQFF TGTGCCAGCAGCTTGGAGGAGGTCCGCCTCGAGCAGTTCTTC
TRBD1 TRBJ1-2 many TRBV30 CAYRTGGDGYTF TGTGCCTACCGAACAGGGGGCGACGGCTACACCTTC
- TRBJ1-4 few TRBV2 CASSDGRGGLATNEKLFF TGTGCCAGCAGTGATGGACGGGGAGGGCTTGCAACTAATGAAAAACTGTTTTTT
- TRBJ2-7 many TRBV24-1 CATSESAAYEQYF TGTGCCACCAGTGAGTCGGCCGCCTACGAGCAGTACTTC